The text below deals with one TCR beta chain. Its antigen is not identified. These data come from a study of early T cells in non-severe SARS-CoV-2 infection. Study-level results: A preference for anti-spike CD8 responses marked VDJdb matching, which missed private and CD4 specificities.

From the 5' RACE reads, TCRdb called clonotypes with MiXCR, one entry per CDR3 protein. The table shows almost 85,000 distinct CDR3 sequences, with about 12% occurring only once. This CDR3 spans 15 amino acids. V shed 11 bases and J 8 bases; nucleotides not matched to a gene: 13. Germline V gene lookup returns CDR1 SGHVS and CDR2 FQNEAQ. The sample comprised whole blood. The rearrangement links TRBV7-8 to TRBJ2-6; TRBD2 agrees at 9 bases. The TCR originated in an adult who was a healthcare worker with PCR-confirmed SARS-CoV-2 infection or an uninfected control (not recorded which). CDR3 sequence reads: CAGRPRAGGTNVLTF. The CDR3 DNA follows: TGTGCCGGAAGACCAAGGGCGGGAGGGACCAACGTCCTGACTTTC.